These 24 T cell receptor beta chains originate from one sample sequenced in a study of OX40 agonist ivuxolimab in advanced cancers. Here immunoSEQ multiplex PCR was the method, and the copy in TCRdb shows in-frame clones only, minus some. This sample yields around 38,000 clones, of which around 88% are seen a single time; 9% to 14% belongs to the top ten. This specimen consisted of CD4+ or CD8+ T cells sorted from blood, obtained in a trial of the OX40 agonist ivuxolimab. The receptors here all came from an adult with an advanced solid tumor such as melanoma, head and neck, liver or kidney cancer.

The chain has TRBV12-5 and TRBJ2-2; the D is unclear. This CDR3 contains 11 residues. CDR1 is LGHNT, CDR2 FRNRAP, per germline. The V and J ends lost 3 bases and 6 bases respectively, with 2 bases between them. The CDR3 nucleotides read TGTGCTAGTGGTTTAGCCGGGGAGCTGTTTTTT. Translated, it gives CASGLAGELFF.

Only one count was recorded for this clone. The chain has TRBV10-3 and TRBJ1-6; D not resolved. Trimming removed 3 bases at V and 14 bases at J, with 8 bases between. The CDR3 length is 11 residues. Germline V gene lookup returns CDR1 ENHRY and CDR2 SYGVKD. The CDR3 DNA sequence: TGTGCCATCAGTGACGATCGAGCCCTCCACTTT. Translating gives CAISDDRALHF.

This clone turned up a few times. The V call is TRBV4-1, the J call TRBJ1-2; D is ambiguous. V was shortened by 0 bases and J by 2 bases, with 13 bases between the two germline ends. Germline V gene data show CDR1 as MGHRA and CDR2 as YSYEKL. This CDR3 has 16 amino acids. DNA of the CDR3: TGCGCCAGCAGCCAAGATAGGGTGGGAGGGAACTATGGCTACACCTTC. This sequence encodes CASSQDRVGGNYGYTF.

J is TRBJ2-1 and V is TRBV7-9; 8 bases line up with TRBD2. CDR1 and CDR2 from the germline V gene are SEHNR and FQNEAQ (reference sequence). V was pared by 5 bases and J by 7 bases, with 13 bases of the junction left unmatched. The CDR3 totals 16 residues. CDR3 DNA: TGTGCCAGCAGCCCCGACGGCGGGAGGAATGGAAATGAGCAGTTCTTC. Its translation is CASSPDGGRNGNEQFF.

This rearrangement joins TRBV12-5 to TRBJ1-1; 7 nucleotides match TRBD1. V lost 2 bases, J lost 3 bases, and 6 bases stayed unmatched. Germline CDR1 reads LGHNT; CDR2 reads FRNRAP. The CDR3 is made up of 15 amino acids. CDR3 region: CASGLPGTADTEAFF. CDR3 nucleotides: TGTGCTAGTGGTTTGCCAGGGACAGCTGACACTGAAGCTTTCTTT. The variable domain in full, with the rest retrieved from reference TRBV12-5 and TRBJ1-1, is DARVTQTPRHKVTEMGQEVTMRCQPILGHNTVFWYRQTMMQGLELLAYFRNRAPLDDSGMPKDRFSAEMPDATLATLKIQPSEPRDSAVYFCASGLPGTADTEAFFGQGTRLTVV.

J is TRBJ1-1 and V is TRBV2; D is perhaps TRBD1 (6 bases). Per germline, CDR1 SNHLY and CDR2 FYNNEI. The CDR3 has 12 amino acids. Trimming shortened V by 3 bases and J by 4 bases, and 6 bases separated the two germline ends. The CDR3 coding sequence is TGTGCCAGCAGTGAGGGGGCCACTGAAGCTTTCTTT. Translating it yields CASSEGATEAFF.

The V gene is TRBV2, the J gene TRBJ2-1; TRBD2 is a possible D gene (5 bases). This CDR3 is built from 18 residues. CDR1 and CDR2 from the germline V gene are SNHLY and FYNNEI. Trimming took off 3 bases at V and 0 bases at J, with 18 bases between the two ends. The CDR3 sequence is CASSEPLGIASSYNEQFF. As DNA, the CDR3 is TGTGCCAGCAGTGAGCCCCTTGGTATAGCGAGCTCCTACAATGAGCAGTTCTTC.

The chain employs TRBV13 and TRBJ2-5; the match to TRBD1 covers 7 bases. After removal of 5 bases from V and 3 bases from J, the junction contained 15 bases not matched to a gene. The length of the CDR3 is 17 residues. Germline V CDR1 and CDR2: PRHDT, FYEKMQ (reference sequence). The CDR3 sequence is CASSQTMTGPAEETQYF. CDR3 DNA sequence: TGTGCCAGCAGCCAGACCATGACAGGGCCCGCTGAAGAGACCCAGTACTTC.

The chain uses TRBV7-9 and TRBJ2-3; no definite D call. Germline V CDR1 and CDR2: SEHNR, FQNEAQ (reference sequence). The CDR3 contains 15 residues. The V end lost 3 bases, the J end lost 0 bases, and 10 bases lay between the germline ends. The DNA of the CDR3 is TGTGCCAGCAGCTTTGGGGTCGCAAGCACAGATACGCAGTATTTT. It translates to CASSFGVASTDTQYF. The full variable domain, rest sourced from reference TRBV7-9 and TRBJ2-3, is DTGVSQNPRHKITKRGQNVTFRCDPISEHNRLYWYRQTLGQGPEFLTYFQNEAQLEKSRLLSDRFSAERPKGSFSTLEIQRTEQGDSAMYLCASSFGVASTDTQYFGPGTRLTVL.

The V gene is TRBV4-3, the J gene TRBJ2-5; 11 bases align to TRBD2. V was clipped by 3 bases and J by 4 bases; unmatched bases: 13. The CDR3 runs to 18 residues. Germline CDR1 and CDR2: LGHNA and YSLEER. As DNA, the CDR3 is TGCGCCAGCAGCCACTTCCTTAGCGGGGGGGTTTCGTCAGAGACCCAGTACTTC. It codes for CASSHFLSGGVSSETQYF.

The V gene is TRBV7-9, the J gene TRBJ1-1, with TRBD1 matching over 7 bases. Germline CDR1 reads SEHNR; CDR2 reads FQNEAQ (reference sequence). The CDR3 sequence is 13 residues long. V shed 5 bases and J 8 bases; nucleotides not matched to a gene: 8. The CDR3 bases are TGTGCCAGCAGCACATCAGGGACAGTAGAAGCTTTCTTT. Its translation: CASSTSGTVEAFF.

This clone was counted between two and nine times. V and J are TRBV27 and TRBJ2-1; 10 bases line up with TRBD2. Unmatched junction bases numbered 7, after V lost 4 bases and J lost 7 bases. Germline lookup yields CDR1 MNHEY and CDR2 SMNVEV (reference sequence). The CDR3 length is 15 residues. The CDR3 here is CASSSSTSGKNEQFF. The CDR3 nucleotides read TGTGCCAGCAGTTCAAGTACTAGCGGGAAGAATGAGCAGTTCTTC.

This clone was seen once. The chain joins TRBV11-3 to TRBJ2-1, with D possibly matching TRBD2 (5 bases). Trimming shortened V by 4 bases and J by 0 bases, and 13 bases separated the two germline ends. This CDR3 is 16 amino acids long. Germline V CDR1 and CDR2: SGHNT, YENEEA. The CDR3 DNA reads as TGTGCCAGCAGCTCCCGGGGTAGCGACTCCTACAATGAGCAGTTCTTC. It codes for CASSSRGSDSYNEQFF.

The chain recombines TRBV11-2 with TRBJ2-7; D uncertain. Looked up from germline, CDR1 is SGHAT and CDR2 is FQNNGV. This CDR3 is 15 amino acids long. V shed 1 base and J shed 2 bases, with 12 bases lying between them. The CDR3 region has the DNA TGTGCCAGCAGCTTAGTGGCAGGTCCTACCTACGAGCAGTACTTC. Encoded protein: CASSLVAGPTYEQYF.

This chain links TRBV7-9 with TRBJ2-1; 9 bases are shared with TRBD2. CDR3 length: 18 amino acids. CDR1 SEHNR and CDR2 FQNEAQ come from the germline V gene (reference sequence). V gave up 2 bases and J gave up 7 bases; unmatched junction bases: 15. The CDR3 spells CASSLFSPRAGGDNEQFF. CDR3 coding DNA: TGTGCCAGCAGCTTATTCAGTCCGAGAGCGGGAGGCGATAATGAGCAGTTCTTC.

This chain uses TRBV9 with TRBJ2-7; TRBD1 matches 10 bases. The CDR3 length is 15 residues. Trimming took 3 bases from V and 0 from J; bases not matched to a gene: 3. From germline, CDR1 is SGDLS and CDR2 YYNGEE. CDR3 sequence: CASSETGGNSYEQYF. For the CDR3, the DNA is TGTGCCAGCAGCGAGACAGGGGGCAACTCCTACGAGCAGTACTTC. The entire variable domain, with the rest obtained from reference TRBV9 and TRBJ2-7, is as follows: DSGVTQTPKHLITATGQRVTLRCSPRSGDLSVYWYQQSLDQGLQFLIQYYNGEERAKGNILERFSAQQFPDLHSELNLSSLELGDSALYFCASSETGGNSYEQYFGPGTRLTVT.

The rearrangement links TRBV5-8 to TRBJ2-7; D is unresolved. V was trimmed by 4 bases and J by 3 bases, leaving 5 bases between them. CDR3 length: 11 residues. Germline V gives CDR1 SGHTS, CDR2 YDEGEE. The CDR3 sequence: CASSVFYEQYF. The CDR3 DNA sequence: TGTGCCAGCAGCGTCTTCTACGAGCAGTACTTC.

The chain employs TRBV7-6 and TRBJ2-5; D perhaps matches TRBD2 (7 bases). The CDR3 has 17 residues. Germline CDR1 and CDR2: SGHVS and FNYEAQ. Trimming pared 4 bases from V and 2 bases from J, leaving 20 bases between. The CDR3 sequence: CASSSLPAGTQQETQYF. CDR3 DNA sequence: TGTGCCAGCAGCTCCTTACCAGCGGGGACACAACAAGAGACCCAGTACTTC.

This chain uses TRBV28 with TRBJ1-5; no clear D gene. The germline V gene has CDR1 MDHEN and CDR2 SYDVKM. V gave up 5 bases and J gave up 9 bases, with 8 bases separating them. The CDR3 totals 11 residues. CDR3 in DNA: TGTGCCAGCAGTCCCTCCCGGCCCCAGCATTTT. It encodes CASSPSRPQHF.

CDR3 sequence: CASSHALLNTEAFF. The CDR3 nucleotides read TGCGCCAGCAGCCACGCACTCTTGAACACTGAAGCTTTCTTT. The chain carries TRBV5-1 and TRBJ1-1; unclear D gene. The CDR3 is 14 residues long. V dropped 4 bases and J dropped 0 bases, with 10 bases sitting between them. CDR1 is SGHRS, CDR2 YFSETQ, per germline.

The V and J genes are TRBV27 and TRBJ1-2; TRBD1 aligns across 8 bases. Trimming cost V 0 bases and J 8 bases; bases outside gene matches: 17. The CDR3 runs to 18 residues. Germline V gives CDR1 MNHEY, CDR2 SMNVEV (reference sequence). Here the CDR3 reads CASSLSDRGTPHLNGYTF. The CDR3 nucleotides are TGTGCCAGCAGTTTATCCGACAGGGGAACACCCCACCTTAACGGCTACACCTTC.

This clone was seen more than once but under ten times. The chain links TRBV15 to TRBJ1-1; 10 bases align to TRBD1. The germline V gene has CDR1 LNHNV and CDR2 YYDKDF (reference sequence). The J segment lost 4 bases and the V segment lost 5 bases, leaving 1 base of the junction unmatched. There are 13 residues in the CDR3. CDR3 in amino acids: CATSGTGATEAFF. The CDR3 bases are TGTGCCACCAGCGGGACAGGGGCCACTGAAGCTTTCTTT.

The J gene is TRBJ2-5, the V gene TRBV27; D ambiguous. From germline, CDR1 is MNHEY and CDR2 SMNVEV (reference sequence). Trimming cost V 3 bases and J 3 bases, with 5 bases left between them. The length of the CDR3 is 12 residues. The CDR3 nucleotides are TGTGCCAGCAGTTTCTTAAAAGAGACCCAGTACTTC. Translated: CASSFLKETQYF.

The table lists this clone with a few counts. V usage is TRBV13 and J usage is TRBJ2-2; 8 bases match TRBD1. This CDR3 spans 15 amino acids. V lost 5 bases to trimming and J lost 7 bases; unmatched junction nucleotides: 9. Germline V gene data show CDR1 as PRHDT and CDR2 as FYEKMQ (reference sequence). CDR3 sequence (DNA): TGTGCCAGCAGCCCGGACAGGGATTCTGTCGGGGAGCTGTTTTTT. This sequence encodes CASSPDRDSVGELFF.